The 28 T cell receptor beta chains below all came from one sample that was sequenced in a study of T cell clonality in common variable immunodeficiency. Measured with immunoSEQ multiplex PCR; TCRdb has only the in-frame clones, and not every one. Observed in the sample are roughly 60,000 clones, none of them singletons. Sequencing was performed on peripheral blood mononuclear cells. The receptors were sampled from a person aged 18-69 years in good health.

This clone has at least ten counts. From the germline J gene comes the end of the CDR3, since the read stops 3 residues before it. The chain couples TRBV18 to TRBJ1-2; the match to TRBD1 covers 8 bases. Germline CDR1 is KGHSH and CDR2 is LQKENI. Trimming took 3 bases from V and 6 from J; bases not matched to a gene: 6. The CDR3 is 14 amino acids. The part of the CDR3 DNA that was read is TGTGCCAGCTCACCCGGGACAGGCCAGGATGGC. It is translated as CASSPGTGQDG. The whole CDR3 protein reads CASSPGTGQDGYTF.

This clone was recorded at least ten times. The sequenced CDR3 bases are TGCAGTGCTAGAGATTGGGGGCTGGGGGTAAACTACGAG. Amino acids: CSARDWGLGVNYE. The CDR3 in full is CSARDWGLGVNYEQYF. This chain uses TRBV20-1 with TRBJ2-7; possible D gene TRBD1, 6 bases. The read finishes 3 residues shy of the CDR3 end, and the germline J gene is used to complete it. This CDR3 contains 16 residues. V dropped 0 bases and J dropped 3 bases, with 18 bases sitting between them. Germline V gene data show CDR1 as DFQATT and CDR2 as SNEGSKA (reference sequence).

Ten or more counts support this clone. The read finishes 3 residues shy of the CDR3 end, and the germline J gene is used to complete it. This chain connects TRBV13 to TRBJ2-5, with a possible D match to TRBD1 (6 bases). Germline CDR1 and CDR2: PRHDT and FYEKMQ (reference sequence). Trimming stripped 4 bases from V and 2 bases from J, with 14 bases between. There are 15 residues in the CDR3. CDR3 protein: CASSSTRDNQETQYF. The part of the CDR3 DNA that was read is TGTGCCAGCAGCTCGACCCGGGACAATCAAGAGACC. The variable domain in full, completed from reference TRBV13 and TRBJ2-5, reads AAGVIQSPRHLIKEKRETATLKCYPIPRHDTVYWYQQGPGQDPQFLISFYEKMQSDKGSIPDRFSAQQFSDYHSELNMSSLELGDSALYFCASSSTRDNQETQYFGPGTRLLVL.

This clone came up many times. The sequenced fragment ends 3 residues before the CDR3 boundary, so the rest is inferred from the germline J gene. The chain couples TRBV20-1 to TRBJ1-4; D not certain. The CDR3 is 13 residues long. Germline CDR1 and CDR2: DFQATT and SNEGSKA (reference sequence). Trimming took 7 bases from V and 3 from J, leaving 12 bases between them. CDR3 DNA, as far as it was read: TGCAGTGTGCTCGAGGCTTCTAATGAAAAA. Translating it yields CSVLEASNEK. The CDR3 reads in full as CSVLEASNEKLFF.

This clone was picked up many times. The observed sequence ends 3 residues before the CDR3 terminus, with the missing tail filled in from the germline J gene. V usage is TRBV19 and J usage is TRBJ1-1, with TRBD1 matching over 8 bases. This CDR3 region has 15 residues. In germline, CDR1 is LNHDA, CDR2 SQIVND (reference sequence). CDR3 bases read: TGTGCCAGTAGTACCACACCCGACAGGGGCCGAGAA. Amino acids: CASSTTPDRGRE. The full CDR3 is CASSTTPDRGREAFF.

This clone came up many times. Read data end 3 residues before the CDR3 end; the end is taken from the germline J gene. This rearrangement joins TRBV18 to TRBJ2-1; 9 bases agree with TRBD2. Trimming removed 0 bases from V and 4 bases from J; junction bases left unmatched: 1. The CDR3 spans 15 residues. The germline gives CDR1 KGHSH, CDR2 LQKENI. The CDR3 bases that were read are TGTGCCAGCTCACCACCGAGCGGGAGGTACAATGAG. Translating gives CASSPPSGRYNE. The whole CDR3 reads CASSPPSGRYNEQFF. Variable domain in full (rest from reference TRBV18 and TRBJ2-1): NAGVMQNPRHLVRRRGQEARLRCSPMKGHSHVYWYRQLPEEGLKFMVYLQKENIIDESGMPKERFSAEFPKEGPSILRIQQVVRGDSAAYFCASSPPSGRYNEQFFGPGTRLTVL.

This clone was observed at least ten times. The missing CDR3 end, 3 residues past where the read stops, is filled in from the germline J gene. The J gene is TRBJ2-5, the V gene TRBV20-1; TRBD2 matches 7 bases. Germline CDR1 reads DFQATT; CDR2 reads SNEGSKA (reference sequence). J lost 5 bases, V lost 2 bases, and 11 bases had no gene match. The CDR3 is 15 residues long. The covered CDR3 bases are TGCAGTGCTAGAAGTGTCGGACTAGGTTACGAGACC. It specifies CSARSVGLGYET. The complete CDR3 protein is CSARSVGLGYETQYF.

There are many counts of this clone. The CDR3 is cut off 3 residues early in the read; its end comes from the germline J gene. V usage is TRBV20-1 and J usage is TRBJ1-2; 7 bases are shared with TRBD1. Looked up from germline, CDR1 is DFQATT and CDR2 is SNEGSKA (reference sequence). The V gene end was trimmed by 6 bases and the J gene end by 3 bases; junction bases not matched to a gene: 4. The CDR3 has 12 amino acids. CDR3 DNA (partial): TGCAGTGCCCGACAGGGAGACTATGGC. Residues: CSARQGDYG. In full, the CDR3 is CSARQGDYGYTF.

This clone was seen ten or more times. Read data end 3 residues before the CDR3 end; the end is taken from the germline J gene. This sequence joins TRBV27 and TRBJ1-4; 9 bases match TRBD1. In germline, CDR1 is MNHEY, CDR2 SMNVEV (reference sequence). The CDR3 extends over 14 amino acids. Trimming at V came to 8 bases and at J to 8 bases, leaving 9 bases not matched to a gene. CDR3 bases read: TGTGCCAGCGGAGACGACAGGGGGGGCGAAAAA. Translation: CASGDDRGGEK. The entire CDR3 is CASGDDRGGEKLFF.

This clone showed up many times. The DNA read from the CDR3 is TGCGCCAGCAGCTTGGCCTTGGAGACC. As protein: CASSLALET. The complete CDR3 sequence is CASSLALETQYF. The rearrangement uses TRBV5-1 and TRBJ2-5; D is unresolved. The CDR3 extends 3 residues past the end of the read, so its final part is completed from the germline J gene. The V end lost 0 bases, the J end lost 5 bases, and 5 bases lay between the germline ends. Per the germline V gene, CDR1 is SGHRS and CDR2 is YFSETQ. This CDR3 contains 12 residues.

A word on this clone: Read data end 3 residues before the CDR3 end; the end is taken from the germline J gene. The chain uses TRBV18 and TRBJ1-1; D is perhaps TRBD1 (6 bases). This CDR3 has 15 residues. V lost 3 bases, J lost 4 bases, and 15 bases lay in between. CDR1 is KGHSH and CDR2 is LQKENI in the germline V gene. The CDR3 loop reads CASSPSAQGSTEAFF. The part of the CDR3 DNA that was read is TGTGCCAGCTCACCGTCAGCCCAGGGGTCCACTGAA.

This clone came up many times. An end of the junction does not agree with germline; a read error may underlie this. CDR3 bases read: TGCGCCAGCAGCCAAGATGGTTCCAGGGGTGGCGAAAAA. Translated, it gives CASSQDGSRGGEK. The whole CDR3 is CASSQDGSRGGEKLFF. The rearrangement links TRBV4-2 to TRBJ1-4; TRBD1 might be the D (6 bases). With the read ending 3 residues before the CDR3 end, the germline J gene is used to fill in that end. This CDR3 spans 16 amino acids. The V gene's germline CDR1 is LGHNA and CDR2 YNFKEQ.

Many counts were recorded for this clone. The CDR3 goes on 3 residues after the read ends, and that part is filled in from the germline J gene. The chain employs TRBV20-1 and TRBJ1-2, with TRBD1 matching over 9 bases. This CDR3 has 14 residues. Germline V gene data show CDR1 as DFQATT and CDR2 as SNEGSKA (reference sequence). The sequenced CDR3 bases are TGCAGTGCTAGGGAAACCGGGACAGGGAAAGGT. Its translation is CSARETGTGKG. The complete CDR3 protein is CSARETGTGKGYTF.

This clone appeared many times. A junction end diverges from the germline sequence, so it may reflect a read error. The read terminates 3 residues before the CDR3 end, so the remaining end is supplied by the germline J gene. V gene TRBV4-2 combines with J gene TRBJ2-7; 10 bases map to TRBD1. This CDR3 spans 18 amino acids. CDR1 is LGHNA, CDR2 YNFKEQ, per germline. The CDR3 loop reads CASSQDSLGGQGKLEQYF. The CDR3 bases that were read are TGCGCCAGCAGCCAAGATTCGTTAGGGGGACAGGGGAAGCTCGAG.

This clone was detected many times. The CDR3 extends 3 residues past the end of the read, so its final part is completed from the germline J gene. This chain joins TRBV7-2 and TRBJ2-5, with TRBD2 matching 7 bases. J lost 5 bases, V lost 1 base, and 7 bases had no gene match. CDR1 and CDR2 (germline): SGHTA, FQGNSA. This CDR3 is built from 15 residues. The CDR3 reads CASSLVVGGVETQYF. CDR3 DNA, as far as it was read: TGTGCCAGCAGCTTAGTGGTGGGAGGGGTGGAGACC.

Many counts were recorded for this clone. The CDR3 end lies 3 residues beyond the end of the read and is filled in from the germline J gene. This chain uses TRBV28 with TRBJ1-2, with D possibly being TRBD1 (6 bases). Per germline, CDR1 MDHEN and CDR2 SYDVKM. The CDR3 has 12 amino acids. CDR3 bases read: TGTGCCGGGGGGGGCCAGGGGAGAGGC. It is translated as CAGGGQGRG. The whole CDR3 is CAGGGQGRGYTF.

This clone showed up many times. The CDR3 end lies 3 residues beyond the end of the read and is filled in from the germline J gene. The chain links TRBV13 to TRBJ2-1, with D unresolved. Trimming removed 5 bases from V and 2 bases from J, with 7 bases in between. Germline lookup yields CDR1 PRHDT and CDR2 FYEKMQ (reference sequence). The CDR3 has 13 amino acids. The CDR3 sequence: CASSPRAYNEQFF. CDR3 bases read: TGTGCCAGCAGCCCACGGGCCTACAATGAG.

This clone was counted many times. With the read ending 3 residues before the CDR3 end, the germline J gene is used to fill in that end. The chain employs TRBV5-6 and TRBJ1-2; TRBD1 matches 9 bases. In germline, CDR1 is SGHDT, CDR2 YYEEEE. There are 15 residues in the CDR3. Trimming at V came to 4 bases and at J to 6 bases, leaving 10 bases not matched to a gene. Incomplete CDR3 DNA: TGTGCCAGCAGCGCCCTAGACAGGGGGAGTCATGGC. It translates to CASSALDRGSHG. The whole CDR3 is CASSALDRGSHGYTF. Full variable domain (missing parts from reference TRBV5-6 and TRBJ1-2): DAGVTQSPTHLIKTRGQQVTLRCSPKSGHDTVSWYQQALGQGPQFIFQYYEEEERQRGNFPDRFSGHQFPNYSSELNVNALLLGDSALYLCASSALDRGSHGYTFGSGTRLTVV.

Ten or more counts support this clone. The read terminates 3 residues before the CDR3 end, so the remaining end is supplied by the germline J gene. The rearrangement joins TRBV24-1 to TRBJ2-2; TRBD2 aligns across 8 bases. Germline V gene data show CDR1 as KGHDR and CDR2 as SFDVKD. This CDR3 is 14 amino acids long. With V trimmed by 9 bases and J by 1 base, 3 bases remained unmatched. CDR3 amino acids: CATGTSGNTGELFF. CDR3 DNA, as far as it was read: TGTGCCACCGGTACTAGCGGGAACACCGGGGAG.

This clone has at least ten counts. Sequencing ends 3 residues short of the CDR3 end; the germline J gene provides the rest. V is TRBV4-1 and J is TRBJ2-7; 12 nucleotides match TRBD1. The ends lost 2 bases at V and 5 bases at J; junction bases unmatched: 4. CDR3 size: 15 residues. Germline assignment: CDR1 MGHRA and CDR2 YSYEKL. The CDR3 loop reads CASSQTGQGADEQYF. The covered CDR3 bases are TGCGCCAGCAGCCAAACGGGACAGGGGGCTGACGAG.

Ten or more counts support this clone. The observed sequence ends 3 residues before the CDR3 terminus, with the missing tail filled in from the germline J gene. This sequence joins TRBV20-1 and TRBJ2-7; D perhaps matches TRBD1 (6 bases). Germline CDR1 DFQATT, CDR2 SNEGSKA (reference sequence). The CDR3 covers 13 residues. V shed 3 bases and J shed 0 bases, with 9 bases lying between them. Here the CDR3 reads CSASRDNSYEQYF. CDR3 bases read: TGCAGTGCTAGCCGGGACAACTCCTACGAG.

This clone was seen repeatedly, ten times or more. Read data end 3 residues before the CDR3 end; the end is taken from the germline J gene. This chain uses TRBV29-1 with TRBJ2-7; D might be TRBD2 (6 bases). CDR3 length equals 15 residues. CDR1 and CDR2 from the germline V gene are SQVTM and ANQGSEA. The V end lost 4 bases, the J end lost 5 bases, and 21 bases lay between the germline ends. CDR3 amino acids: CSVGTVFGGTHEQYF. The part of the CDR3 DNA that was read is TGCAGCGTTGGAACGGTCTTCGGGGGTACCCACGAG.

This clone was seen many times. The read is 3 residues too short to cover the CDR3 end, so that end is filled in from the germline J gene. The chain is built from TRBV7-9 and TRBJ2-2, with TRBD1 as a possible D gene (6 bases). Germline CDR1 SEHNR, CDR2 FQNEAQ (reference sequence). The CDR3 spans 15 residues. V was pared by 2 bases and J by 1 base, with 8 bases between. The CDR3 region is CASSLTQGNTGELFF. The CDR3 DNA, read in part, is TGTGCCAGCAGCTTAACACAGGGGAACACCGGGGAG.

This clone was seen at least ten times. The sequence runs out 3 residues before the end of the CDR3; the remainder is reconstructed from the germline J gene. V gene TRBV11-3 combines with J gene TRBJ1-1; tentative D call: TRBD1 (5 bases). Germline V gene data show CDR1 as SGHNT and CDR2 as YENEEA. The ends were cut back, 5 bases at V and 1 base at J, with 11 bases in the middle. The CDR3 loop spans 14 amino acids. The CDR3 sequence: CASSLGGENTEAFF. CDR3 bases read: TGTGCCAGCAGCCTCGGGGGGGAGAACACTGAA.

The sample holds a few counts of this clone. From the germline J gene comes the end of the CDR3, since the read stops 3 residues before it. This rearrangement joins TRBV2 to TRBJ2-7; 15 positions agree with TRBD2. V lost 10 bases to trimming and J lost 0 bases; unmatched junction nucleotides: 7. Germline loops: CDR1 SNHLY, CDR2 FYNNEI. The CDR3 totals 16 residues. The CDR3 region is CANSGLAGGSSYEQYF. Partial CDR3 DNA: TGTGCCAACTCGGGACTAGCGGGAGGAAGCTCCTACGAG.

Ten or more counts support this clone. The read falls 3 residues short of the CDR3 end, and the missing part is taken from the germline J gene. The chain uses TRBV18 and TRBJ2-3; D is unclear. Germline values: CDR1 KGHSH, CDR2 LQKENI. V dropped 4 bases and J dropped 0 bases, with 8 bases sitting between them. The CDR3 length is 14 residues. CDR3: CASSQGPSTDTQYF. The DNA read from the CDR3 is TGTGCCAGCTCACAAGGCCCTAGCACAGATACG.

In this sample, this clone turned up many times. CDR3 in amino acids: CASTRGQDYEQYF. Incomplete CDR3 DNA: TGTGCCAGCACGCGGGGACAGGACTACGAG. This chain connects TRBV2 to TRBJ2-7, with 8 nucleotides matching TRBD1. The read ends 3 residues before the CDR3 terminus; that terminus is restored from the germline J gene. V gave up 7 bases and J gave up 3 bases; unmatched junction bases: 5. Looked up from germline, CDR1 is SNHLY and CDR2 is FYNNEI. The CDR3 has 13 residues.

This clone was seen many times. Coverage ceases 3 residues before the CDR3 finishes, and the germline J gene fills in the end. This rearrangement joins TRBV5-4 to TRBJ1-4; D uncertain. The V end was cut by 0 bases, the J end by 8 bases, with 8 bases between. The CDR3 extends over 13 amino acids. From germline, CDR1 is SGHNT and CDR2 YYREEE (reference sequence). The covered CDR3 bases are TGTGCCAGCAGCTTGGGTCCTCCGGAAAAA. It codes for CASSLGPPEK. In full, the CDR3 reads CASSLGPPEKLFF.